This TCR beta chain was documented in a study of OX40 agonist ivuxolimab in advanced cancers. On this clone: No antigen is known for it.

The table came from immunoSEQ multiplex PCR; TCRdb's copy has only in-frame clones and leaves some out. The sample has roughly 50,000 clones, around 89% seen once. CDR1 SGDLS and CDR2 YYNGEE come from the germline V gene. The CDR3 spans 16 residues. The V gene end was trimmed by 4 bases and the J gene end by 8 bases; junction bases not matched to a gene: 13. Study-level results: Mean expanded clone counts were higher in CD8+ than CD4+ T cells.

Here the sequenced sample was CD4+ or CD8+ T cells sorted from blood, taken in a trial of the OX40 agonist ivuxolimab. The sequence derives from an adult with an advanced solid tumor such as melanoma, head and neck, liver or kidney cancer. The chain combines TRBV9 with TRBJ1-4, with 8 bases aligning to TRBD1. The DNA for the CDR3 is TGTGCCAGCAGCTGGACAGGGAACGACGCGGGGGAAAAACTGTTTTTT. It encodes CASSWTGNDAGEKLFF.